This TCR beta chain was obtained from a study of T cell responses to AZD1222 COVID-19 vaccine. Overall study results and limits: Baseline serostatus was positive in only six or seven AZD1222 recipients. Regions 160-218 and 743-854 dominated among vaccine-associated CD4 TCRs spanning spike.

In regard to this clone: The antigen remains undetermined.

TCRdb keeps only in-frame clones here, not all; method: immunoSEQ multiplex PCR. The profile shows about 160,000 clones, 80% to 90% of them singletons. The CDR3 totals 14 residues. V lost 7 bases and J lost 5, with 16 bases in between. Germline V gene sequence: CDR1 SGHRS, CDR2 YFSETQ. Material: peripheral blood, obtained on day 0 of AZD1222 vaccination. V usage is TRBV5-1 and J usage is TRBJ1-5; D perhaps matches TRBD1 (5 bases). The receptor was isolated from an adult in good health. CDR3 nucleotide sequence: TGCGCCAGCCCCCCGAGGCGGGGACATCAGCCCCAGCATTTT. Translation: CASPPRRGHQPQHF.